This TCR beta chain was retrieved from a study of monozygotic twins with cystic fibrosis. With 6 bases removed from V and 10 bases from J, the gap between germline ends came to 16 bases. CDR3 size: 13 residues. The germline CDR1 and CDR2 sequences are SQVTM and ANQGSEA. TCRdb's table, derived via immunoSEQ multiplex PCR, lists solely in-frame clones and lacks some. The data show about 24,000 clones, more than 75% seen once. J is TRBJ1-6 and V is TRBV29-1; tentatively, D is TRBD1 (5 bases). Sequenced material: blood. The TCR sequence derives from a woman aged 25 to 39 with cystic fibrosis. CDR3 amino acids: CSVRERGDSPLHF. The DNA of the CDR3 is TGCAGCGTCCGAGAGCGGGGGGACTCACCCCTCCACTTT.